The 26 T cell receptor beta chains in this list originate from one sample, sequenced in a study of identical twins listed by TCRdb under 2016. Library method: 5' RACE. Sequencing took place on an Illumina HiSeq 2000. TCRdb took the public reads, trimmed them with fastp at Q25, ran MiXCR for clone calling and kept in-frame beta chains. Entries are consolidated by CDR3 protein sequence, retaining the most common genes and DNA. Present in this sample are 200,000 to 250,000 distinct CDR3 sequences, 7.5% of which were seen just once. Of the sample, around 5% is held by the ten largest clones. These data are also associated with another study on yellow fever vaccine responses in identical twins.

What was sequenced was CD8+ T cells sorted from blood. The source is a woman between 18 and 29 years old in good health.

Points on this clonotype: Mismatch with germline at one junction end may stem from a read error. The CDR3 sequence is CASSQADGDSYNEQFF. CDR3 bases: TGCGCCAGCAGTCAAGCCGACGGCGACTCCTACAATGAGCAGTTCTTC. This sequence joins TRBV4-1 and TRBJ2-1; D gene ambiguous. Germline V gene sequence: CDR1 MGHRA, CDR2 YSYEKL. CDR3 length: 16 amino acids.

The CDR3 protein is CASSLKGWTDTQYF. CDR3 sequence (DNA): TGTGCCAGCAGTTTAAAGGGGTGGACAGATACGCAGTATTTT. The chain links TRBV28 to TRBJ2-3; perhaps TRBD1 as D (5 bases). Trimming pared 2 bases from V and 3 bases from J, leaving 9 bases between. The germline gives CDR1 MDHEN, CDR2 SYDVKM. CDR3 length: 14 amino acids. The variable domain in full, completed from reference TRBV28 and TRBJ2-3, reads DVKVTQSSRYLVKRTGEKVFLECVQDMDHENMFWYRQDPGLGLRLIYFSYDVKMKEKGDIPEGYSVSREKKERFSLILESASTNQTSMYLCASSLKGWTDTQYFGPGTRLTVL.

A few counts support this clonotype. CDR3 nucleotides: TGTGCCAGCAGTTATTTAACAGGGGGTATCGAGACCCAGTACTTC. The encoded protein is CASSYLTGGIETQYF. The rearrangement joins TRBV6-5 to TRBJ2-5; 8 bases fit TRBD1. This CDR3 spans 15 amino acids. V lost 3 bases, J lost 5 bases, and 8 bases stayed unmatched. CDR1 is MNHEY and CDR2 is SVGAGI in the germline V gene.

The chain is built from TRBV2 and TRBJ2-7; TRBD2 agrees at 10 bases. Germline trimming cut 7 bases from V and 2 bases from J; bases unmatched to any gene: 5. There are 14 residues in the CDR3. Germline CDR1 reads SNHLY; CDR2 reads FYNNEI. The CDR3 sequence: CASIGTSAPYEQYF. Here the CDR3 DNA reads TGTGCCAGCATTGGGACTAGCGCACCCTACGAGCAGTACTTC.

V usage is TRBV2 and J usage is TRBJ2-3; 13 nucleotides align to TRBD2. This CDR3 contains 15 residues. Germline values: CDR1 SNHLY, CDR2 FYNNEI. V shed 6 bases and J 4 bases; nucleotides not matched to a gene: 4. This CDR3 reads CASSGLAGVPDTQYF. In DNA, the CDR3 is TGTGCCAGCAGCGGACTAGCGGGAGTTCCAGATACGCAGTATTTT.

The chain combines TRBV6-1 with TRBJ2-2; D remains unclear. This CDR3 has 15 residues. Germline V gene sequence: CDR1 MNHNS, CDR2 SASEGT. The ends were cut back, 7 bases at V and 1 base at J, with 13 bases in the middle. CDR3 region: CASTKGRMNTGELFF. In DNA, the CDR3 is TGTGCCAGCACCAAAGGGCGGATGAACACCGGGGAGCTGTTTTTT.

The sample holds many counts of this clonotype. This sequence joins TRBV28 and TRBJ1-4; weak D call: TRBD1 (5 bases). Germline V lookup: CDR1 MDHEN, CDR2 SYDVKM. This CDR3 has 11 residues. V was cut by 8 bases and J by 14 bases, with 15 bases left in between. The CDR3 DNA reads TGTGCCAGCCTATGGGGGGGAGTGCTGTTTTTT. Its translation is CASLWGGVLFF. The full variable domain, its missing parts supplied by reference TRBV28 and TRBJ1-4, is DVKVTQSSRYLVKRTGEKVFLECVQDMDHENMFWYRQDPGLGLRLIYFSYDVKMKEKGDIPEGYSVSREKKERFSLILESASTNQTSMYLCASLWGGVLFFGSGTQLSVL.

This clonotype was detected many times. The J gene is TRBJ2-1, the V gene TRBV6-5; 8 bases align to TRBD2. The CDR3 loop spans 15 amino acids. Unmatched junction bases numbered 5, after V lost 2 bases and J lost 5 bases. Germline-derived CDR1 and CDR2 are MNHEY and SVGAGI. The DNA of the CDR3 is TGTGCCAGCAGTTACGCGGGACTAGGGGACAATGAGCAGTTCTTC. This sequence encodes CASSYAGLGDNEQFF.

J is TRBJ2-7 and V is TRBV7-8; 9 nucleotides line up with TRBD1. The germline V gene has CDR1 SGHVS and CDR2 FQNEAQ. V was pared by 3 bases and J by 5 bases, with 8 bases of the junction left unmatched. CDR3 length: 15 residues. CDR3 nucleotide sequence: TGTGCCAGCAGCTTTAATGCCGGGACAGGGCACGAGCAGTACGTC. The encoded protein is CASSFNAGTGHEQYV.

The chain employs TRBV6-4 and TRBJ2-3; TRBD2 might be the D (6 bases). Germline lookup yields CDR1 MRHNA and CDR2 SNTAGT. The ends were cut back, 0 bases at V and 0 bases at J, with 10 bases in the middle. The CDR3 runs to 16 residues. The CDR3 bases are TGTGCCAGCAGTGACTCCGCGGGAACTAGCACAGATACGCAGTATTTT. Its translation: CASSDSAGTSTDTQYF.

CDR3 in DNA: TGTGCCAGCAGTTACTCCCAAGGCTATGGCTACACCTTC. Its translation is CASSYSQGYGYTF. The genes are TRBV6-5 and TRBJ1-2, with no clear D. CDR1 is MNHEY and CDR2 is SVGAGI in the germline V gene. There are 13 residues in the CDR3. Trimming shortened V by 0 bases and J by 4 bases, and 6 bases separated the two germline ends.

This clonotype has a handful of counts. The J gene is TRBJ2-2, the V gene TRBV7-7, with no clear D. V gave up 1 base and J gave up 6 bases, with 15 bases separating them. The CDR3 contains 16 residues. The V gene's germline CDR1 is SSHAT and CDR2 FNYEAQ (reference sequence). The DNA for the CDR3 is TGTGCCAGCAGCTTAGAGGTGGCCTCTTTAGCCGGGGAGCTGTTTTTT. Amino acid sequence: CASSLEVASLAGELFF.

This clonotype showed up just a few times. The chain couples TRBV19 to TRBJ1-5; D is uncertain. The V end was cut by 11 bases, the J end by 0 bases, with 17 bases between. The CDR3 extends over 15 amino acids. In germline, CDR1 is LNHDA, CDR2 SQIVND (reference sequence). This CDR3 is CALYPKEHSNQPQHF. CDR3 in DNA: TGTGCCTTATACCCAAAGGAACATAGCAATCAGCCCCAGCATTTT.

The sample holds a few counts of this clonotype. This chain connects TRBV5-1 to TRBJ2-1; D is perhaps TRBD2 (5 bases). The germline gives CDR1 SGHRS, CDR2 YFSETQ. The CDR3 extends over 15 amino acids. V lost 4 bases and J lost 5, with 16 bases in between. CDR3 sequence: CASSPDGLLDNEQFF. In DNA, the CDR3 is TGCGCCAGCAGCCCGGACGGACTCCTTGACAATGAGCAGTTCTTC.

This clonotype was observed a few times. The CDR3 sequence is CATSQGVGTEAFF. The CDR3 nucleotides are TGTGCCACCAGTCAAGGGGTAGGGACTGAAGCTTTCTTT. The chain has TRBV15 and TRBJ1-1; perhaps TRBD1 as D (5 bases). This CDR3 contains 13 residues. V was shortened by 6 bases and J by 5 bases, with 13 bases between the two germline ends. CDR1 is LNHNV, CDR2 YYDKDF, per germline (reference sequence).

This clonotype was detected ten times or more. The V and J genes are TRBV12-3 or TRBV12-4 and TRBJ2-7, with a tentative D call TRBD2 (5 bases). CDR3 size: 13 residues. The V end lost 7 bases, the J end lost 2 bases, and 12 bases lay between the germline ends. The DNA of the CDR3 is TGTGCCAGCAACCACCGGGGTACCTACGAGCAGTACGTC. As protein: CASNHRGTYEQYV.

The chain is built from TRBV9 and TRBJ2-2; possibly TRBD2 for D (6 bases). The CDR3 loop spans 16 amino acids. V dropped 4 bases and J dropped 7 bases, with 20 bases sitting between them. CDR1 and CDR2 from the germline V gene are SGDLS and YYNGEE. CDR3 in amino acids: CASSSRLDNQNGELFF. The DNA for the CDR3 is TGTGCCAGCAGCTCGAGACTAGACAATCAGAACGGGGAGCTGTTTTTT.

This clonotype has ten or more counts. The V gene is TRBV4-1, the J gene TRBJ2-1; TRBD1 agrees at 8 bases. After removal of 4 bases from V and 3 bases from J, the junction contained 8 bases not matched to a gene. Germline V gene data show CDR1 as MGHRA and CDR2 as YSYEKL. The CDR3 has 16 amino acids. CDR3 protein: CASSRQTGASYNEQFF. The DNA of the CDR3 is TGCGCCAGCAGCCGCCAGACAGGGGCTAGCTACAATGAGCAGTTCTTC.

The chain has TRBV5-1 and TRBJ2-3; D uncertain. The CDR3 totals 18 residues. With 2 bases removed from V and 2 bases from J, the gap between germline ends came to 21 bases. Germline values: CDR1 SGHRS, CDR2 YFSETQ. The CDR3: CASSFSRVWSPFTDTQYF. The CDR3 nucleotides are TGCGCCAGCAGCTTTAGCCGGGTGTGGTCCCCGTTCACAGATACGCAGTATTTT. Together with reference TRBV5-1 and TRBJ2-3, the CDR3 gives the full variable domain: KAGVTQTPRYLIKTRGQQVTLSCSPISGHRSVSWYQQTPGQGLQFLFEYFSETQRNKGNFPGRFSGRQFSNSRSEMNVSTLELGDSALYLCASSFSRVWSPFTDTQYFGPGTRLTVL.

The CDR3 DNA reads as TGTGCCAGCAGCTTCCGACAGGGGGCGCCGGACGAGCAGTACGTC. Translation gives CASSFRQGAPDEQYV. The chain carries TRBV5-6 and TRBJ2-7, with 10 bases that match TRBD1. The V gene end was trimmed by 2 bases and the J gene end by 5 bases; junction bases not matched to a gene: 7. Germline V lookup: CDR1 SGHDT, CDR2 YYEEEE. The CDR3 runs to 15 residues.

The chain links TRBV6-1 to TRBJ2-4, with 7 bases that match TRBD2. V shed 8 bases and J 0 bases; nucleotides not matched to a gene: 10. Germline CDR1 and CDR2: MNHNS and SASEGT. The CDR3 loop spans 16 amino acids. CDR3 in DNA: TGTGCCAGCGTGGCGGGGGTTTCACTAGCCAAAAACATTCAGTACTTC. The encoded protein is CASVAGVSLAKNIQYF.

Only a few counts were recorded for this clonotype. The V and J genes are TRBV20-1 and TRBJ2-7, with TRBD2 as a possible D gene (7 bases). Germline V gene lookup returns CDR1 DFQATT and CDR2 SNEGSKA (reference sequence). There are 15 residues in the CDR3. Trimming left V 2 bases short and J 4 bases short, with 18 bases between. The CDR3, as DNA: TGCAGTGCTAGAACGGGACAAGGGAGGGTGTACGAGCAGTACTTC. The encoded protein is CSARTGQGRVYEQYF.

At least ten counts were recorded for this clonotype. This chain links TRBV27 with TRBJ2-1, with TRBD2 identical over 11 bases. The germline gives CDR1 MNHEY, CDR2 SMNVEV (reference sequence). J gave up 8 bases and V 7 bases, and 4 bases lay outside the gene matches. The CDR3 has 13 residues. CDR3 bases: TGTGCCAGCACGCTAGCGGGAGGTTATGAGCAGTTCTTC. This codes for CASTLAGGYEQFF.

The rearrangement uses TRBV7-9 and TRBJ2-4; D gene uncertain. CDR1 SEHNR and CDR2 FQNEAQ come from the germline V gene (reference sequence). V lost 0 bases and J 0 bases, leaving 9 bases between the germline ends. This CDR3 has 16 amino acids. Here the CDR3 reads CASSLAAVVAKNIQYF. The DNA of the CDR3 is TGTGCCAGCAGCTTAGCCGCGGTGGTAGCCAAAAACATTCAGTACTTC.

This clonotype was seen a handful of times. The chain combines TRBV3-1 with TRBJ1-2, with 7 bases fitting TRBD1. The germline V gene has CDR1 LGHDT and CDR2 YNNKEL (reference sequence). CDR3 length: 15 residues. V trimming: 5 bases; J trimming: 3 bases; junction bases outside the gene matches: 9. CDR3: CASSTRQGRHYGYTF. Here the CDR3 DNA reads TGTGCCAGCAGCACCCGACAGGGACGGCACTATGGCTACACCTTC. Combining the CDR3 with reference TRBV3-1 and TRBJ1-2 gives the whole variable domain DTAVSQTPKYLVTQMGNDKSIKCEQNLGHDTMYWYKQDSKKFLKIMFSYNNKELIINETVPNRFSPKSPDKAHLNLHINSLELGDSAVYFCASSTRQGRHYGYTFGSGTRLTVV.

This clonotype was seen many times. The J gene is TRBJ1-1, the V gene TRBV5-1; tentative D call: TRBD1 (5 bases). The CDR3 consists of 15 residues. V lost 1 base and J lost 4, with 14 bases in between. Germline CDR1 SGHRS, CDR2 YFSETQ. CDR3 sequence reads: CASSLFDVGGTEAFF. CDR3 bases: TGCGCCAGCAGCTTGTTCGACGTCGGGGGCACTGAAGCTTTCTTT.